This TCR beta chain originates from a study of T cells in Graves' hyperthyroidism and ophthalmopathy. Overall study context: Blood was drawn when the patient was first diagnosed and still untreated.

Study results and limitations: The model made its ophthalmopathy prediction, and onset followed a median around six months later.

TCR beta CDR3 sequences were amplified from RNA transcripts. HTBI primers were used for first-round RT-PCR of the TCR CDR3. TCRdb processed the multiplex PCR reads anew with MiXCR; each CDR3 protein has one entry. Of about 640,000 distinct CDR3 sequences in the sample, around 20% were seen once. The CDR3 is 14 residues long. J was trimmed by 4 bases and V by 3 bases; bases with no gene match: 6. Fresh 10 ml peripheral blood yielded PBMCs. Ten or more counts support this clonotype. Antigen unknown. Source material: blood. The TCR was taken from a man younger than 40 with Graves' ophthalmopathy. The V call is TRBV12-3 or TRBV12-4, the J call TRBJ2-7, with TRBD1 matching 7 bases. The CDR3 region is CASSFRGRQYEQYF. CDR3 bases: TGTGCCAGCAGTTTTAGGGGGCGACAGTACGAGCAGTACTTC.